The 16 T cell receptor beta chains below were found in one sample sequenced in a study of shared clonotypes between healthy human individuals (TCRdb year 2020). Library preparation was by the immunoSEQ multiplex PCR assay. TCRdb took over this immuneACCESS table, retaining in-frame rearrangements with V and J assigned. Such tables are incomplete; in checked studies, under half of the missing clones stem from an unresolved V gene, and the remainder is unexplained. The sample table holds a few million clones, of which just under 95% were seen once. The ten largest clones add up to 0.37% of the sample. The sample taken for sequencing was naive CD4+ T cells from PBMCs. This specimen's cell subset or site label, interpreted: CD45RA+ positively selected. The receptors here all came from a man younger than 30 in good health. Some clones in this sample may be carry-over from other donors' samples.

The chain employs TRBV5-1 and TRBJ2-1; D is unclear. The CDR3 sequence is 14 residues long. Per germline, CDR1 SGHRS and CDR2 YFSETQ. The V end was cut by 4 bases, the J end by 7 bases, with 15 bases between. In DNA, the CDR3 is TGCGCCAGCAGCCTTGCGGAGTTTCGAAATGAGCAGTTCTTC. Translating it yields CASSLAEFRNEQFF.

The chain combines TRBV7-2 with TRBJ2-5; D may match TRBD1 or TRBD2 (5 bases each). V was pared by 3 bases and J by 5 bases, with 13 bases between. Germline values: CDR1 SGHTA, CDR2 FQGNSA. This CDR3 is built from 14 residues. The CDR3 is CASSLGVGMETQYF. The CDR3 DNA follows: TGTGCCAGCAGCTTGGGGGTAGGAATGGAGACCCAGTACTTC.

The gene calls are TRBV19 and TRBJ1-2; 8 nucleotides agree with TRBD1. Trimming at V came to 0 bases and at J to 4 bases, leaving 4 bases not matched to a gene. CDR1 and CDR2 (germline): LNHDA, SQIVND (reference sequence). The CDR3 runs to 15 residues. The CDR3 region is CASSIDQGASYGYTF. The CDR3 DNA sequence: TGTGCCAGTAGTATAGACCAGGGGGCGTCCTATGGCTACACCTTC.

This chain connects TRBV15 to TRBJ1-2, with 7 bases fitting TRBD1. V trimming: 2 bases; J trimming: 3 bases; junction bases outside the gene matches: 15. Germline V lookup: CDR1 LNHNV, CDR2 YYDKDF (reference sequence). The CDR3 covers 18 residues. The CDR3 loop is CATSRRPGQPTTHYGYTF. As DNA, the CDR3 is TGTGCCACCAGCAGACGTCCGGGACAGCCAACAACGCACTATGGCTACACCTTC.

The chain carries TRBV5-6 and TRBJ1-1; perhaps TRBD1 as D (5 bases). V lost 2 bases and J 1 base, leaving 18 bases between the germline ends. There are 17 residues in the CDR3. Germline assignment: CDR1 SGHDT and CDR2 YYEEEE. The CDR3 reads CASSLWGRRGGNTEAFF. In DNA, the CDR3 is TGTGCCAGCAGCTTATGGGGCAGGCGGGGTGGGAACACTGAAGCTTTCTTT.

The V and J genes are TRBV14 and TRBJ2-5; D not certain. Trimming shortened V by 4 bases and J by 5 bases, and 8 bases separated the two germline ends. CDR1 is SGHDN, CDR2 FVKESK, per germline. CDR3 length: 12 residues. CDR3 amino acids: CASSPLGETQYF. In nucleotides, the CDR3 is TGTGCCAGCAGCCCCCTTGGTGAGACCCAGTACTTC. The full variable domain, completed using reference TRBV14 and TRBJ2-5, is EAGVTQFPSHSVIEKGQTVTLRCDPISGHDNLYWYRRVMGKEIKFLLHFVKESKQDESGMPNNRFLAERTGGTYSTLKVQPAELEDSGVYFCASSPLGETQYFGPGTRLLVL.

The V and J genes are TRBV7-2 and TRBJ1-3; the match to TRBD1 covers 8 bases. The CDR3 is 15 amino acids. Germline assignment: CDR1 SGHTA and CDR2 FQGNSA. The J segment lost 6 bases and the V segment lost 1 base, leaving 5 bases of the junction unmatched. This chain's CDR3 is CASSLVTGAENTIYF. The CDR3 DNA follows: TGTGCCAGCAGCTTAGTGACAGGGGCGGAAAACACCATATATTTT.

The J gene is TRBJ1-3, the V gene TRBV6-5, with a weak D call TRBD1 (6 bases). The germline V gene has CDR1 MNHEY and CDR2 SVGAGI. CDR3 size: 16 residues. V was cut by 0 bases and J by 6 bases, with 15 bases left in between. The CDR3 loop reads CASSYSPGAPENTIYF. CDR3 DNA sequence: TGTGCCAGCAGTTACTCACCGGGGGCGCCCGAAAACACCATATATTTT.

V gene TRBV14 combines with J gene TRBJ2-1; D possibly corresponds to TRBD1 (6 bases). V was cut by 0 bases and J by 7 bases, with 19 bases left in between. The CDR3 is made up of 17 amino acids. The germline V gene has CDR1 SGHDN and CDR2 FVKESK. CDR3 residues: CASSQDGGGPRRNEQFF. The CDR3 DNA is TGTGCCAGCAGCCAAGATGGGGGCGGGCCAAGGAGGAATGAGCAGTTCTTC. The variable domain in full, with the rest retrieved from reference TRBV14 and TRBJ2-1, is EAGVTQFPSHSVIEKGQTVTLRCDPISGHDNLYWYRRVMGKEIKFLLHFVKESKQDESGMPNNRFLAERTGGTYSTLKVQPAELEDSGVYFCASSQDGGGPRRNEQFFGPGTRLTVL.

The chain carries TRBV5-4 and TRBJ2-4; perhaps TRBD2 as D (6 bases). The ends were cut back, 4 bases at V and 7 bases at J, with 9 bases in the middle. Per the germline V gene, CDR1 is SGHNT and CDR2 is YYREEE (reference sequence). The CDR3 is made up of 12 amino acids. DNA for the CDR3: TGTGCCAGCAGCAGGGACTTTAACATTCAGTACTTC. Amino acid sequence: CASSRDFNIQYF.

This clone was detected once. The chain employs TRBV5-1 and TRBJ2-3, with a tentative D call TRBD2 (6 bases). V lost 3 bases and J lost 0, with 11 bases in between. Per the germline V gene, CDR1 is SGHRS and CDR2 is YFSETQ. The CDR3 loop spans 15 amino acids. CDR3 bases: TGCGCCAGCAGCTATAGCGGACCTAGCACAGATACGCAGTATTTT. Residues: CASSYSGPSTDTQYF.

This sequence joins TRBV15 and TRBJ2-1, with 7 nucleotides matching TRBD1. CDR1 and CDR2 from the germline V gene are LNHNV and YYDKDF (reference sequence). This CDR3 has 12 amino acids. V gave up 4 bases and J gave up 12 bases; unmatched junction bases: 6. The CDR3 region is CATSIPNRGQFF. The CDR3 DNA follows: TGTGCCACCAGCATACCCAACAGGGGGCAGTTCTTC.

This chain uses TRBV18 with TRBJ2-7; tentative D call: TRBD2 (6 bases). The CDR3 is 14 amino acids. Germline CDR1 reads KGHSH; CDR2 reads LQKENI. V was pared by 5 bases and J by 6 bases, with 17 bases between. DNA of the CDR3: TGTGCCAGCTCATCAGGCCCGACTAGTTTCGAGCAGTACTTC. Translating it yields CASSSGPTSFEQYF.

V usage is TRBV14 and J usage is TRBJ2-3; D not certain. The CDR3 has 16 amino acids. Trimming took off 0 bases at V and 5 bases at J, with 15 bases between the two ends. Germline V gene data show CDR1 as SGHDN and CDR2 as FVKESK. CDR3 in DNA: TGTGCCAGCAGCCAAGATACGGGTCCCCCTGGAGATACGCAGTATTTT. This codes for CASSQDTGPPGDTQYF.

V and J are TRBV4-2 and TRBJ2-1; tentatively, D is TRBD2 (5 bases). The CDR3 has 16 residues. Deletions cut 3 bases from V and 2 bases from J, with 14 bases between. The germline CDR1 and CDR2 sequences are LGHNA and YNFKEQ. This chain's CDR3 is CASSHFGSEAYNEQFF. For the CDR3, the DNA is TGTGCCAGCAGCCATTTTGGGAGTGAAGCCTACAATGAGCAGTTCTTC.

Notes on this clone: This specimen includes other DNA sequences encoding the same CDR3. V and J are TRBV5-4 and TRBJ2-7; possible D gene TRBD2, 6 bases. Germline CDR1 reads SGHNT; CDR2 reads YYREEE (reference sequence). V dropped 5 bases and J dropped 0 bases, with 12 bases sitting between them. This CDR3 has 14 residues. CDR3 sequence: CASSRDGSSYEQYF. The CDR3 DNA follows: TGTGCCAGCAGTCGGGACGGGAGCTCCTACGAGCAGTACTTC.